Following are 5 T cell receptor beta chains from one sample sequenced in a study of beta chain features in type 1 diabetes. Study-level points and caveats: Type 1 diabetes patients had moderately but significantly shorter TCRB CDR3s in all four CD4+ subsets.

Sequenced material consisted of expressed TCRB transcripts (all of the isolated RNA was reverse transcribed). Method: immunoSEQ multiplex PCR; TCRdb's copy keeps in-frame clones and lacks some. The sample yields around 97,000 clones, 28% seen once. No antigens are known for them. Sequencing used central memory CD4+ T cells from blood. These receptors originate from a woman aged 18-29 years with type 1 diabetes.

This clone has a handful of counts. Other DNA sequences from this sample encode an identical CDR3 as well. This chain uses TRBV18 with TRBJ1-3, with a weak D call TRBD1 (5 bases). The germline V gene encodes CDR1 KGHSH and CDR2 LQKENI. V gave up 2 bases and J gave up 4 bases, with 9 bases separating them. There are 14 residues in the CDR3. The CDR3 bases are TGTGCCAGCTCACCAGGGCAGGGCGGAAACACCATATATTTT. This gives the protein CASSPGQGGNTIYF.

The CDR3 spells CSVLEARQGGRMNTEAFF. Written as DNA, the CDR3 is TGCAGCGTCCTTGAGGCCCGGCAGGGAGGTAGGATGAACACTGAAGCTTTCTTT. V and J are TRBV29-1 and TRBJ1-1, with D possibly being TRBD1 (5 bases). Deletions cut 6 bases from V and 0 bases from J, with 26 bases between. The CDR3 runs 18 residues. CDR1 is SQVTM, CDR2 ANQGSEA, per germline.

Turning to this clone: One end of the junction varies from germline; a read error may be responsible. The V gene is TRBV5-1, the J gene TRBJ2-3, with 11 bases matching TRBD1. The CDR3 covers 16 residues. Germline V gene lookup returns CDR1 SGHRS and CDR2 YFSETQ. The CDR3 region has the DNA TGCGCCAGCAGCTTGGCCTGGGACAGGGGGTCAGATATGCAGTATTTT. Amino acids: CASSLAWDRGSDMQYF.

This sequence joins TRBV2 and TRBJ2-7, with 10 bases aligning to TRBD1. The CDR3 totals 14 residues. Trimming took 5 bases from V and 3 from J; bases not matched to a gene: 4. Germline CDR1 and CDR2: SNHLY and FYNNEI. CDR3 amino acids: CASSQTGGLYEQYF. DNA of the CDR3: TGTGCCAGCAGTCAGACAGGGGGCCTCTACGAGCAGTACTTC. The entire variable domain, with the rest obtained from reference TRBV2 and TRBJ2-7, is as follows: EPEVTQTPSHQVTQMGQEVILRCVPISNHLYFYWYRQILGQKVEFLVSFYNNEISEKSEIFDDQFSVERPDGSNFTLKIRSTKLEDSAMYFCASSQTGGLYEQYFGPGTRLTVT.

The genes are TRBV11-2 and TRBJ2-7, with D hard to call. V was shortened by 5 bases and J by 4 bases, with 15 bases between the two germline ends. The CDR3 runs to 14 residues. Germline-derived CDR1 and CDR2 are SGHAT and FQNNGV. The CDR3 nucleotides are TGTGCCAGCAGCCCACGGTGGGCCGAATACGAGCAGTACGTC. Translating it yields CASSPRWAEYEQYV.